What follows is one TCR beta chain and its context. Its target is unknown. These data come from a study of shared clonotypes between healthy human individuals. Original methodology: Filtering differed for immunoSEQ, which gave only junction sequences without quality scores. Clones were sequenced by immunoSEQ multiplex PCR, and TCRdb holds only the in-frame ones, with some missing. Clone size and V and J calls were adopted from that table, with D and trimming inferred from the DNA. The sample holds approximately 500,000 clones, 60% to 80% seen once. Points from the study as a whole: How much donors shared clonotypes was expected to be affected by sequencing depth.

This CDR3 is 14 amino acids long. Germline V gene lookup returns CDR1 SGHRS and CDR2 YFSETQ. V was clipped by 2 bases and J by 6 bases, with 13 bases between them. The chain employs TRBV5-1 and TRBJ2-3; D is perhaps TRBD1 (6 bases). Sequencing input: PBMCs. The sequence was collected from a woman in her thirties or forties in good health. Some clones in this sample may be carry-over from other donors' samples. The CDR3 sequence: CASSLQGQGDTQYF. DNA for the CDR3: TGCGCCAGCAGCTTACAGGGCCAGGGGGATACGCAGTATTTT. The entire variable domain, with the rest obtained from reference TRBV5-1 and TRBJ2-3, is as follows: KAGVTQTPRYLIKTRGQQVTLSCSPISGHRSVSWYQQTPGQGLQFLFEYFSETQRNKGNFPGRFSGRQFSNSRSEMNVSTLELGDSALYLCASSLQGQGDTQYFGPGTRLTVL.